A selection of T cell receptor beta chains follows, all from one sample in a study of shared clonotypes between healthy human individuals. TCRdb keeps only in-frame clones here, not all; method: immunoSEQ multiplex PCR. The sample yields a few million clones, roughly 95% seen once. Sequencing used naive CD4+ T cells sorted from blood. All receptors come from a man younger than 35 in good health. The CDR3 runs from the conserved cysteine through the conserved F or W. D genes are given only for firm matches. Not every row has a clone size; where given, it reads once, few, many or a size class.

D,length,V,size,J,DNA,CDR3
TRBD1,15,TRBV18,-,TRBJ1-1,TGTGCCAGCTCACCGGGACAGGACATGAACACTGAAGCTTTCTTT,CASSPGQDMNTEAFF
TRBD1,16,TRBV5-4,-,TRBJ2-1,TGTGCCAGCAGCTTGGGTGGGACAGGGGGCTTCAATGAGCAGTTCTTC,CASSLGGTGGFNEQFF
TRBD2,18,TRBV19,-,TRBJ2-4,TGTGCCAGTAGTATAGGTGGGACTAGCGGGACCACGTTAGACATTCAGTACTTC,CASSIGGTSGTTLDIQYF
-,14,TRBV6-1,-,TRBJ2-7,TGTGCCAGCAGTGAAACTCAACAGCCCTACGAGCAGTACTTC,CASSETQQPYEQYF
-,14,TRBV10-1,-,TRBJ2-2,TGCGCCAGTTCTAGGGAAGTGGACACCGGGGAGCTGTTTTTT,CASSREVDTGELFF
TRBD2,15,TRBV29-1,-,TRBJ2-3,TGCAGCGTTCGTCGGACTAGCGGGAGTGTAGATACGCAGTATTTT,CSVRRTSGSVDTQYF
-,15,TRBV29-1,-,TRBJ2-2,TGCAGCGTTCTCTCGGGGGGCTGGAACACCGGGGAGCTGTTTTTT,CSVLSGGWNTGELFF
-,13,TRBV7-3,-,TRBJ2-5,TGTGCCAGCAGCTTAGAAGTCGAAAAGACCCAGTACTTC,CASSLEVEKTQYF
-,14,TRBV10-2,-,TRBJ2-7,TGCGCCAGCAGTGGTATACAGGGTCCCTACGAGCAGTACTTC,CASSGIQGPYEQYF
-,16,TRBV28,-,TRBJ1-5,TGTGCCAGCAGTTTTAGGTGGCAGGGAGGCAATCAGCCCCAGCATTTT,CASSFRWQGGNQPQHF
-,14,TRBV7-2,-,TRBJ2-1,TGTGCCAGCAGCCCGGGACGCCAATACAATGAGCAGTTCTTC,CASSPGRQYNEQFF
TRBD1,16,TRBV4-2,-,TRBJ1-5,TGTGCCAGCAGCCAAGAGACAGGGGGGTTCGATCAGCCCCAGCATTTT,CASSQETGGFDQPQHF
TRBD1,14,TRBV6-5,-,TRBJ1-4,TGTGCCAGCAGTGCGACAGGGTTGGGTGAAAAACTGTTTTTT,CASSATGLGEKLFF
-,14,TRBV19,-,TRBJ2-7,TGTGCCAGTAGTATTCCGGGACGGATCTACGAGCAGTACTTC,CASSIPGRIYEQYF
TRBD1,16,TRBV4-1,-,TRBJ1-1,TGCGCCAGCAGCCAAGGACAGGGCGCGGGGGGCACTGAAGCTTTCTTT,CASSQGQGAGGTEAFF
TRBD2,19,TRBV11-2,-,TRBJ2-1,TGTGCCAGCAGCTTAGTCCGGACTAGCGGGAGGGACAACTACAATGAGCAGTTCTTC,CASSLVRTSGRDNYNEQFF
TRBD2,15,TRBV18,-,TRBJ2-1,TGTGCCAGCTCCCCACTGGCGGGGGGGAGGAATGAGCAGTTCTTC,CASSPLAGGRNEQFF
-,13,TRBV4-3,-,TRBJ1-2,TGCGCCAGCAGCCCGGATCGCGGCTATGGCTACATCTTC,CASSPDRGYGYIF
TRBD1,16,TRBV7-2,-,TRBJ1-1,TGTGCCAGCAGCCGGACAGGGAGCTTTTTGGGCACTGAAGCTTTCTTT,CASSRTGSFLGTEAFF
-,14,TRBV7-8,-,TRBJ1-3,TGTGCCAGCAGCTTTAGCGACTCTGGAAACACCATATATTTT,CASSFSDSGNTIYF
TRBD1,18,TRBV30,-,TRBJ1-5,TGTGCCTGGAGTCCCCGGGACAGGGGGCGAGGTTTCAATCAGCCCCAGCATTTT,CAWSPRDRGRGFNQPQHF
-,18,TRBV4-3,-,TRBJ2-6,TGCGCCAGCAGCCATGAGGGAATCCTCACCTCTGGGGCCAACGTCCTGACTTTC,CASSHEGILTSGANVLTF
-,13,TRBV5-4,-,TRBJ1-1,TGTGCCAGCAGCACCCTAACAGGAGCGGAAGCTTTCTTT,CASSTLTGAEAFF
-,15,TRBV7-9,-,TRBJ2-2,TGTGCCAGCAGGGCCGGCGGAACGAACACCGGGGAGCTGTTTTTT,CASRAGGTNTGELFF
TRBD1,16,TRBV9,-,TRBJ2-2,TGTGCCAGCAGCGTAGGAGGGGGCACCAACACCGGGGAGCTGTTTTTT,CASSVGGGTNTGELFF
-,17,TRBV27,-,TRBJ1-2,TGTGCCAGCCATGAGGGGATCACGAAGTTCGGGTGGTATGGCTACACCTTC,CASHEGITKFGWYGYTF
TRBD2,16,TRBV18,-,TRBJ2-7,TGTGCCAGCTCACCACTAGCGGGAGTGGGATCCTACGAGCAGTACTTC,CASSPLAGVGSYEQYF
-,14,TRBV10-3,-,TRBJ2-5,TGTGCCATCAGTGAGTCGCGGGGCGGAGAGACCCAGTACTTC,CAISESRGGETQYF
-,15,TRBV4-3,-,TRBJ1-4,TGCGCCAGCAGCCAAGACGGGGGGCAGGGGGAAAAACTGTTTTTT,CASSQDGGQGEKLFF
-,15,TRBV21-1,-,TRBJ1-4,TGTGCCAGCAGCAAAGTGGTATGGGGAGATGAAAAACTGTTTTTT,CASSKVVWGDEKLFF
-,12,TRBV10-2,-,TRBJ2-7,TGCGCCAGCAGTGAGACTAGCTACGAGCAGTACTTC,CASSETSYEQYF
-,14,TRBV5-4,-,TRBJ2-5,TGTGCCAGCAGCTTCAACGGAGTTGGCGAGACCCAGTACTTC,CASSFNGVGETQYF
TRBD1,12,TRBV14,once,TRBJ1-3,TGTGCCAGTGGACAGGCGGGAAACACCATATATTTT,CASGQAGNTIYF
TRBD1,15,TRBV2,-,TRBJ1-3,TGTGCCAGCAGTGACACAGGGGGCCGTGGAAACACCATATATTTT,CASSDTGGRGNTIYF
-,13,TRBV7-9,-,TRBJ1-6,TGTGCCAGCACCCCCCCAGGGCCATCACCCCTCCACTTT,CASTPPGPSPLHF
-,11,TRBV10-3,-,TRBJ1-3,TGTGCCATCAGTCTCGGAGACACCATATATTTT,CAISLGDTIYF
TRBD1,15,TRBV5-1,-,TRBJ1-3,TGCGCCAGCAGCGAAACCGGGACAGTCGGAAACACCATATATTTT,CASSETGTVGNTIYF
TRBD2,19,TRBV19,-,TRBJ2-2,TGTGCCAGTAGTTTCACTTCCGGGACTAGCGGGTTACTGACCGGGGAGCTGTTTTTT,CASSFTSGTSGLLTGELFF
-,13,TRBV14,-,TRBJ2-7,TGTGCCAGCAGCCCCCAAATTGGGGGCGAGCAGTACTTC,CASSPQIGGEQYF
-,14,TRBV6-1,-,TRBJ2-5,TGTGCCAGCAGTGAAGCCCATTGGTCCGAGACCCAGTACTTC,CASSEAHWSETQYF
-,13,TRBV19,-,TRBJ2-3,TGTGCCAGTAGTATCACAAATCGAGATACGCAGTATTTT,CASSITNRDTQYF
-,14,TRBV2,once,TRBJ1-4,TGTGCCAGCAGTGTCGGGGGGTTTAATGAAAAACTGTTTTTT,CASSVGGFNEKLFF
TRBD2,19,TRBV5-1,-,TRBJ2-1,TGCGCCAGCACCCTAGTTCCGGACGGAGCCGGGACTAGCGGCAATGAGCAGTTCTTC,CASTLVPDGAGTSGNEQFF
-,13,TRBV19,few,TRBJ1-2,TGTGCCAGTTCAAGTCTCGATGGCTATGGCTACACCTTC,CASSSLDGYGYTF
-,17,TRBV19,-,TRBJ2-6,TGTGCCAGTAGTAGAACCGGGGACATCTCTGGGGCCAACGTCCTGACTTTC,CASSRTGDISGANVLTF